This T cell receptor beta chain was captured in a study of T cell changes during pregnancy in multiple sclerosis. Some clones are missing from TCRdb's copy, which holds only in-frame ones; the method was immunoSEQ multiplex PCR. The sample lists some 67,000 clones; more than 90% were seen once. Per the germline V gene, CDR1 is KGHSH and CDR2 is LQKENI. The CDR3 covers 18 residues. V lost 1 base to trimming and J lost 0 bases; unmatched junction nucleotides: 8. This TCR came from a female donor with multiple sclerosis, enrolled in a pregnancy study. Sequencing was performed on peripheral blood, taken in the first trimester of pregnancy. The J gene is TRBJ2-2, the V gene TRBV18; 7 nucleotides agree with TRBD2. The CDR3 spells CASSPRLRGRSNTGELFF. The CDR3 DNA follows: TGTGCCAGCTCACCACGGTTGCGGGGGAGATCGAACACCGGGGAGCTGTTTTTT.